Presented here are 4 T cell receptor beta chains from one specimen sequenced in a study of shared clonotypes between healthy human individuals. Sequenced by immunoSEQ multiplex PCR; TCRdb stores in-frame clones only, minus some. The sample has over a million clones, about 75% seen once. Sequenced input: memory CD4+ T cells sorted from blood. This sample's subset: CD45RA-negative fraction. These receptors came from a man younger than 35 in good health.

This CDR3 reads CASSLAGLAIGETQYF. DNA for the CDR3: TGCGCCAGCAGCCTTGCGGGACTAGCGATTGGGGAGACCCAGTACTTC. The chain is built from TRBV4-1 and TRBJ2-5, with 10 positions matching TRBD2. After removal of 4 bases from V and 5 bases from J, the junction contained 10 bases not matched to a gene. Germline V gene data show CDR1 as MGHRA and CDR2 as YSYEKL. The CDR3 is 16 residues long.

The J gene is TRBJ2-5, the V gene TRBV12-5, with D possibly matching TRBD1 (5 bases). V gave up 3 bases and J gave up 5 bases, with 10 bases separating them. The CDR3 is 13 residues long. Germline V gene sequence: CDR1 LGHNT, CDR2 FRNRAP. The CDR3 region is CASGLGDGETQYF. As DNA, the CDR3 is TGTGCTAGTGGTTTAGGGGATGGGGAGACCCAGTACTTC.

The chain links TRBV27 to TRBJ2-7; tentative D call: TRBD1 (6 bases). The V end was cut by 4 bases, the J end by 0 bases, with 10 bases between. Germline CDR1 reads MNHEY; CDR2 reads SMNVEV (reference sequence). The CDR3 is 14 amino acids. CDR3 amino acids: CASSSPGDSYEQYF. The CDR3 coding sequence is TGTGCCAGCAGTTCTCCAGGGGACTCCTACGAGCAGTACTTC.

For the CDR3, the DNA is TGTGCCAGCAGCTTATTGGGGAGTTACCAAGAGACCCAGTACTTC. Protein sequence: CASSLLGSYQETQYF. This sequence joins TRBV7-8 and TRBJ2-5, with D maybe TRBD2 (5 bases). V lost 2 bases and J 0 bases, leaving 10 bases between the germline ends. The CDR3 totals 15 residues. Germline values: CDR1 SGHVS, CDR2 FQNEAQ.